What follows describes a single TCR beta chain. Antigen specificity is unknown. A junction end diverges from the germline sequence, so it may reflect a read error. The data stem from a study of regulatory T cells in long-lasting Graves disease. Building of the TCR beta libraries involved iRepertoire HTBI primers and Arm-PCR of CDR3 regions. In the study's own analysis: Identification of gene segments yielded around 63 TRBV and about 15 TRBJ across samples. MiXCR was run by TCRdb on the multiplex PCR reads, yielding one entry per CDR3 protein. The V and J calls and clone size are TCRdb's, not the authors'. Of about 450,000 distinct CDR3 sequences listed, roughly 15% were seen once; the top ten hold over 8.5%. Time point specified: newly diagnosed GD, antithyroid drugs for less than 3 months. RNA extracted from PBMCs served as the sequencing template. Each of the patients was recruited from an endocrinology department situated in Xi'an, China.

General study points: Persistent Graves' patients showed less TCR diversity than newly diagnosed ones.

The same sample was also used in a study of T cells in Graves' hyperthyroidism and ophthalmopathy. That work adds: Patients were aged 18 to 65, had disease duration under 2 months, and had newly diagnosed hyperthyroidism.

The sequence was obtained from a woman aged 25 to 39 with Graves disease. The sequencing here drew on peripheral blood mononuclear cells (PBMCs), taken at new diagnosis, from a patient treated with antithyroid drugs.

CDR3 coding DNA: TGTGCCAGCAGCTTAGTGAACAAGGGGCTCTATGGTTACACCTTC. It codes for CASSLVNKGLYGYTF. The V gene is TRBV11-1, the J gene TRBJ1-2, with TRBD1 as a possible D gene (5 bases). The length of the CDR3 is 15 residues. Germline V lookup: CDR1 SGHAT, CDR2 FQDESV (reference sequence).